Listed below are T cell receptor beta chains from one sample, sequenced in a study of technical replicates of blood from several donors. Repertoires were generated with immunoSEQ multiplex PCR, while TCRdb's copy carries only in-frame clones and drops some. The sample records some 48,000 clones, roughly 95% being singletons. The sequenced sample consisted of T cells isolated from PBMCs. Receptor source: a human donor in good health. CDR3s include the opening cysteine and the closing phenylalanine or tryptophan. The D gene is left open where the match is weak. Expanded clones are given a class, and other clones once, few, many or no size at all.

TRBV11-3,-,-,TRBJ2-7,CASSLDGHPYEQYF,TGTGCCAGCAGCTTAGATGGACACCCCTACGAGCAGTACTTC
TRBV28,-,-,TRBJ1-2,CASSLDSNYGYTF,TGTGCCAGCAGCCTCGACAGCAACTATGGCTACACCTTC
TRBV7-3,-,TRBD2,TRBJ2-1,CASSLGLAGAGEQFF,TGTGCCAGCAGCTTGGGACTAGCGGGAGCCGGTGAGCAGTTCTTC
TRBV9,-,TRBD2,TRBJ2-7,CASSSSPGLAGVGYEQYF,TGTGCCAGCAGTTCCTCCCCGGGACTAGCGGGAGTTGGCTACGAGCAGTACTTC
TRBV5-1,-,-,TRBJ2-3,CASSFGHLGVTDTQYF,TGCGCCAGCAGCTTCGGCCATCTCGGGGTTACAGATACGCAGTATTTT
TRBV10-3,-,TRBD1,TRBJ1-5,CAITRGTVKRPQHF,TGTGCCATCACCCGCGGGACAGTAAAAAGACCCCAGCATTTT
TRBV7-2,-,TRBD2,TRBJ2-1,CASSPRAGAYNEQFF,TGTGCCAGCAGCCCCCGAGCGGGAGCTTACAATGAGCAGTTCTTC
TRBV29-1,-,TRBD1,TRBJ1-1,CSGWDRANTEAFF,TGCAGCGGCTGGGACAGAGCGAACACTGAAGCTTTCTTT
TRBV7-8,few,-,TRBJ1-5,CASREGNQPQHF,TGTGCCAGCCGGGAGGGGAATCAGCCCCAGCATTTT
TRBV18,-,-,TRBJ2-7,CASSPWGVEQYF,TGTGCCAGCTCACCCTGGGGAGTCGAGCAGTACTTC